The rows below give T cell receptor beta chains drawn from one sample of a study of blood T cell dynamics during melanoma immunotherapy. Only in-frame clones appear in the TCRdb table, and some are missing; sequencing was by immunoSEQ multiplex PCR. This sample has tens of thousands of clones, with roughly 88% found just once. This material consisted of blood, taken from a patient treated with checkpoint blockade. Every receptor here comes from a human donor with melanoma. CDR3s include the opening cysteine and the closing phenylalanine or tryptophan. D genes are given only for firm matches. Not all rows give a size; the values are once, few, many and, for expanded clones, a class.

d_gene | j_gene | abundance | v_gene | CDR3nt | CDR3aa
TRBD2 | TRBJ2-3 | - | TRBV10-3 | TGTGCCATCAGTGAGCGGACTAGCGGGAGGAGCACAGATACGCAGTATTTT | CAISERTSGRSTDTQYF
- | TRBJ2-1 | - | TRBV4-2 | TGTGCCAGCAGCCAAGTCATGAGGGGGGCCTACAATGAGCAGTTCTTC | CASSQVMRGAYNEQFF
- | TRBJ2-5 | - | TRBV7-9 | TGTGCCAGCAGCCCCCGGGGGGGGACAGTCCAAGAGACCCAGTACTTC | CASSPRGGTVQETQYF
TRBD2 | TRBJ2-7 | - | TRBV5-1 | TGCGCCAGCAGCTTGGAGGGAGGGGATACCTACGAGCAGTACTTC | CASSLEGGDTYEQYF
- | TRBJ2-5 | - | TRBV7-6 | TGTGCCAGCAGCCGGGGCTACGGAAGAAGGGAGACCCAGTACTTC | CASSRGYGRRETQYF
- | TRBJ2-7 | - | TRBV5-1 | TGCGCCAGCAGCCCCCAGGTGAGGGTTTCCCACGAGCAGTACTTC | CASSPQVRVSHEQYF
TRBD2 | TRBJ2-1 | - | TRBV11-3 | TGTGCCAGCAGTTCCTGGACTAGCGGGAGGTCCTCCTACAATGAGCAGTTCTTC | CASSSWTSGRSSYNEQFF
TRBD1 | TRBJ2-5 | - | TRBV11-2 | TGTGCCAGCAGCGTCATGAGGGGGCAGGGGACCCAGTACTTC | CASSVMRGQGTQYF
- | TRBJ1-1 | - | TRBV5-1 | TGCGCCAGCAGCTATGTAGGGACTGAAGCTTTCTTT | CASSYVGTEAFF
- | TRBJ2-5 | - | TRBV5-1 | TGCGCCAGCAGCATCGGACGGGGCCAAGAGACCCAGTACTTC | CASSIGRGQETQYF
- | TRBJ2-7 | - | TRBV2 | TGTGCCAGCAGGGAGGGGATTGGGACCTACGAGCAGTACTTC | CASREGIGTYEQYF
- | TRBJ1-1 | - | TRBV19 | TGTGCCAGTAGTATCGGACACACTGAAGCTTTCTTT | CASSIGHTEAFF
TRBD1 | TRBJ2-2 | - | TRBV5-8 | TGTGCCAGCAGCTCCGGGACAGGGATGCCCGGGGAGCTGTTTTTT | CASSSGTGMPGELFF
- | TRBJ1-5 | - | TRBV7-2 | TGTGCCAGCAGCTTATCCTGGGGTACGGGGGCTTATAGCAATCAGCCCCAGCATTTT | CASSLSWGTGAYSNQPQHF
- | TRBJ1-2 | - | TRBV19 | TGTGCCAGTAGTATTGAGGGATATGGCTACACCTTC | CASSIEGYGYTF
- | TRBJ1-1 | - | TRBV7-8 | TGTGCCAGCAGCTTATGGCGGGGCACTGAAGCTTTCTTT | CASSLWRGTEAFF
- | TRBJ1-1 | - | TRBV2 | TGTGCCAGCAGTCTGGGAGGGGTTCAAGCTTTCTTT | CASSLGGVQAFF
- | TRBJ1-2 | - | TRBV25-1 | TGTGCCAGCAGTGAATTCGGGGGGAGCCTCTATGGCTACACCTTC | CASSEFGGSLYGYTF
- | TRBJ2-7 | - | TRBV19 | TGTGCCAGTAGCTCGACTTCCGCGGCTTTGGGGGAGCAGTACTTC | CASSSTSAALGEQYF
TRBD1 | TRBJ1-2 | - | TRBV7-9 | TGTGCCAGCAGCTTAGGGGGACAGGGGGCGGCGGATGGCTACACCTTC | CASSLGGQGAADGYTF
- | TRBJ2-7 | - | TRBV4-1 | TGCGCCAGCAGCCAAGCATCCCCCTACGAGCAGTACTTC | CASSQASPYEQYF
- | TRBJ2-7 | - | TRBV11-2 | TGTGCCAGCAGCTTAGATGGGGTGCGGGGTCGGGAGCAGTACTTC | CASSLDGVRGREQYF
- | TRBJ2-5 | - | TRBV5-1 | TGCGCCAGCAGCTTCTCACAAGAGACCCAGTACTTC | CASSFSQETQYF
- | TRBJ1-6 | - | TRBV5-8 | TGTGCCAGCAGCTTTGAGGGGATGAATGGATCACCCCTCCACTTT | CASSFEGMNGSPLHF
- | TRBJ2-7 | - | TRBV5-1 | TGCGCCAGCAGCTTGGATGGCAGGGCAGACGAGCAGTACTTC | CASSLDGRADEQYF
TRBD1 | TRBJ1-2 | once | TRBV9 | TGTGCCAGCAGCGGTGGGACAGGAGGGGGCTATGGCTACACCTTC | CASSGGTGGGYGYTF
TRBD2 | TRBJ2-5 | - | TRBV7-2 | TGTGCCAGCAGCTCCCCGCCTAGCGGGTATCAAGAGACCCAGTACTTC | CASSSPPSGYQETQYF